Listed here are 20 T cell receptor beta chains from one sample, sequenced in a study of vaccination and CD4 T cells after COVID-19. Stated treatment: roughly 11-day PBMC culture with coronavirus spike peptide pools or control peptides (ViraFEST assay). Collection of the unexposed donor's CD4+ T cells took place before the COVID-19 pandemic (2011-2018). CD4+ T cells that had been cultured provided DNA sequenced with the Oncomine TCR Beta short-read assay. TCRdb reprocessed the PCR reads via MiXCR and lists one record per CDR3 protein. The sample yields several thousand distinct CDR3 sequences, approximately 52% seen once. These receptors' targets are unknown. Material for sequencing was CD4+ T cells from blood, cultured in vitro. The receptor set was obtained from a human donor in good health.

V is TRBV7-8 and J is TRBJ2-7; 10 bases map to TRBD2. CDR3 size: 15 residues. Germline assignment: CDR1 SGHVS and CDR2 FQNEAQ. The junction had 4 bases not matched to a gene; V was cut back by 2 bases and J by 3 bases. The CDR3 bases are TGTGCCAGCAGCTTAAGTGCTAGCGGGGGCTACGAGCAGTACTTC. Translating it yields CASSLSASGGYEQYF.

CDR3 region: CASSIGGGRTYEQYF. For the CDR3, the DNA is TGTGCCAGTAGTATTGGAGGCGGGAGGACCTACGAGCAGTACTTC. The chain links TRBV19 to TRBJ2-7; 8 bases map to TRBD2. In germline, CDR1 is LNHDA, CDR2 SQIVND (reference sequence). The J segment lost 2 bases and the V segment lost 3 bases, leaving 6 bases of the junction unmatched. This CDR3 spans 15 amino acids.

The genes are TRBV6-1 and TRBJ2-5; D is unclear. Trimming left V 8 bases short and J 2 bases short, with 15 bases between. CDR1 and CDR2 (germline): MNHNS, SASEGT. The length of the CDR3 is 14 residues. DNA for the CDR3: TGTGCCAGCCACTCCTGGCAGTTACAAGAGACCCAGTACTTC. It yields the protein CASHSWQLQETQYF.

The chain joins TRBV27 to TRBJ2-3, with D perhaps matching TRBD1 or TRBD2 (5 bases each). Trimming removed 3 bases at V and 0 bases at J, with 10 bases between. Germline CDR1 is MNHEY and CDR2 is SMNVEV (reference sequence). CDR3 length: 15 amino acids. The CDR3 region has the DNA TGTGCCAGCAGTTTCCGGGGACCTAGCACAGATACGCAGTATTTT. Translated: CASSFRGPSTDTQYF.

The chain links TRBV20-1 to TRBJ2-1, with D unresolved. The germline CDR1 and CDR2 sequences are DFQATT and SNEGSKA (reference sequence). CDR3 length: 15 amino acids. The ends were cut back, 4 bases at V and 0 bases at J, with 13 bases in the middle. This CDR3 is CSANLFRSSYNEQFF. The CDR3 nucleotides read TGCAGTGCTAACTTATTCAGGAGCTCCTACAATGAGCAGTTCTTC.

The genes are TRBV6-1 and TRBJ1-1, with TRBD1 matching over 8 bases. Germline assignment: CDR1 MNHNS and CDR2 SASEGT. The CDR3 has 15 residues. V shed 5 bases and J 0 bases; nucleotides not matched to a gene: 5. The chain's CDR3 is CASSRGQVMNTEAFF. The CDR3 nucleotides read TGTGCCAGCAGTAGGGGACAGGTCATGAACACTGAAGCTTTCTTT.

This chain links TRBV10-3 with TRBJ1-5; D is perhaps TRBD1 (6 bases). This CDR3 spans 16 amino acids. Germline loops: CDR1 ENHRY, CDR2 SYGVKD. Trimming pared 0 bases from V and 2 bases from J, leaving 11 bases between. The CDR3 protein is CAISESGQLGNQPQHF. Written as DNA, the CDR3 is TGTGCCATCAGTGAGTCCGGACAGTTGGGCAATCAGCCCCAGCATTTT.

V is TRBV20-1 and J is TRBJ2-7; D is unresolved. Trimming stripped 6 bases from V and 4 bases from J, with 13 bases between. The CDR3 length is 12 residues. Germline V lookup: CDR1 DFQATT, CDR2 SNEGSKA (reference sequence). The CDR3 loop is CSAHGRAYEQYF. The CDR3 nucleotides are TGCAGTGCCCATGGTCGGGCTTACGAGCAGTACTTC.

In its sample, this clonotype was seen a few times. This rearrangement joins TRBV7-8 to TRBJ1-5, with unresolved D. Germline V gene lookup returns CDR1 SGHVS and CDR2 FQNEAQ. The CDR3 loop spans 16 amino acids. Deletions cut 5 bases from V and 0 bases from J, with 14 bases between. This CDR3 reads CASSLEGRYSNQPQHF. DNA of the CDR3: TGTGCCAGCAGCCTAGAAGGTCGGTATAGCAATCAGCCCCAGCATTTT.

The chain links TRBV2 to TRBJ1-1, with 10 bases identical to TRBD1. In germline, CDR1 is SNHLY, CDR2 FYNNEI. This CDR3 region has 14 residues. Trimming took 7 bases from V and 4 from J; bases not matched to a gene: 6. CDR3 nucleotides: TGTGCCAGCATTAGGACAGGGGGTTTCACTGAAGCTTTCTTT. It specifies CASIRTGGFTEAFF.

J is TRBJ2-7 and V is TRBV6-1; TRBD1 agrees at 10 bases. Germline assignment: CDR1 MNHNS and CDR2 SASEGT. V shed 6 bases, J shed 3 bases, and the junction held 17 bases outside the gene matches. The CDR3 is 18 amino acids. The CDR3 here is CASRGTGVFEGTNYEQYF. In DNA form, the CDR3 reads TGTGCCAGCAGGGGGACAGGGGTGTTTGAGGGAACGAACTACGAGCAGTACTTC.

V gene TRBV2 combines with J gene TRBJ2-5, with unresolved D. CDR3 size: 16 residues. Trimming stripped 0 bases from V and 1 base from J, with 12 bases between. The germline gives CDR1 SNHLY, CDR2 FYNNEI. The CDR3 coding sequence is TGTGCCAGCAGTGAAGCGACCTCCAGGTTCCAAGAGACCCAGTACTTC. This encodes CASSEATSRFQETQYF.

This clonotype came up a few times. The rearrangement uses TRBV6-2 or TRBV6-3 and TRBJ2-5, with TRBD1 as a possible D gene (5 bases). The CDR3 runs 14 residues. The germline CDR1 and CDR2 sequences are MNHEY and SVGEGT. V gave up 0 bases and J gave up 1 base, with 6 bases separating them. The CDR3 loop reads CASSYSDSQETQYF. As DNA, the CDR3 is TGTGCCAGCAGTTACTCTGACAGCCAAGAGACCCAGTACTTC.

This rearrangement joins TRBV27 to TRBJ2-5; D perhaps matches TRBD2 (6 bases). CDR3 size: 12 residues. V was clipped by 1 base and J by 7 bases, with 7 bases between them. In germline, CDR1 is MNHEY, CDR2 SMNVEV (reference sequence). The CDR3 region is CASSLYGGTQYF. The CDR3 coding sequence is TGTGCCAGCAGTTTATACGGGGGGACCCAGTACTTC.

The V and J genes are TRBV7-9 and TRBJ1-1, with a tentative D call TRBD1 (5 bases). CDR1 and CDR2 (germline): SEHNR, FQNEAQ (reference sequence). Trimming shortened V by 5 bases and J by 4 bases, and 26 bases separated the two germline ends. The CDR3 is 18 residues long. This chain's CDR3 is CASSPKERGVIQSTEAFF. CDR3 bases: TGTGCCAGCAGCCCCAAGGAAAGGGGCGTAATACAGTCCACTGAAGCTTTCTTT.

The rearrangement links TRBV6-1 to TRBJ1-5; D unclear. Looked up from germline, CDR1 is MNHNS and CDR2 is SASEGT. The CDR3 runs 15 residues. V was trimmed by 1 base and J by 0 bases, leaving 7 bases between them. The CDR3 sequence: CASSEGVLSNQPQHF. Written as DNA, the CDR3 is TGTGCCAGCAGTGAAGGGGTCCTTAGCAATCAGCCCCAGCATTTT.

This clonotype has only a few counts. The J gene is TRBJ2-2, the V gene TRBV6-1, with a weak D call TRBD2 (6 bases). The germline gives CDR1 MNHNS, CDR2 SASEGT. The CDR3 covers 15 residues. V dropped 6 bases and J dropped 0 bases, with 11 bases sitting between them. CDR3 protein: CASRGGLANTGELFF. In DNA, the CDR3 is TGTGCCAGCAGGGGGGGTCTAGCGAACACCGGGGAGCTGTTTTTT.

J is TRBJ2-2 and V is TRBV7-6; D gene uncertain. V was trimmed by 2 bases and J by 0 bases, leaving 7 bases between them. Germline V gives CDR1 SGHVS, CDR2 FNYEAQ. The CDR3 is 15 residues long. The CDR3 DNA sequence: TGTGCCAGCAGCTTATACCGCGCGAACACCGGGGAGCTGTTTTTT. This translates into CASSLYRANTGELFF.

Note on this clonotype: Because the CDR3 is missing its conserved closing phenylalanine or tryptophan, this is likely a read error. The chain joins TRBV6-1 to TRBJ1-5; 7 positions agree with TRBD1. The CDR3 is 15 amino acids. V was pared by 10 bases and J by 1 base, with 10 bases of the junction left unmatched. Germline V gene lookup returns CDR1 MNHNS and CDR2 SASEGT. The CDR3 region is CATKNSQGSNQPQHS. The CDR3, as DNA: TGTGCCACCAAAAACTCACAGGGGAGCAATCAGCCCCAGCATTCT.

V is TRBV7-2 and J is TRBJ2-3; unclear D gene. The CDR3 extends over 12 amino acids. Germline assignment: CDR1 SGHTA and CDR2 FQGNSA. The ends were cut back, 5 bases at V and 6 bases at J, with 9 bases in the middle. CDR3: CASSPAEDTQYF. The CDR3, as DNA: TGTGCCAGCAGCCCCGCTGAGGATACGCAGTATTTT.